Below, one T cell receptor (beta chain) is given with its context. These data originate in a study of blood T cell repertoires in COVID-19. Whole-study context: Acute-phase and convalescent COVID-19 samples originated in the United States, Italy and Spain. T cells, B-cell-depleted T cells, or PBMCs supplied cDNA or gDNA.

V gave up 4 bases and J gave up 5 bases; unmatched junction bases: 9. CDR3 length: 16 residues. Germline-derived CDR1 and CDR2 are MNHNS and SASEGT. Original processing methods: Amplification of reference gene primers provided the estimated nucleated cell counts. This table comes from immunoSEQ multiplex PCR, and its TCRdb copy is limited to in-frame clones, with some not included. That table gives V, J and clone size, and the DNA gave D and trimming. The profile covers 35,000 to 45,000 clones, with roughly 93% appearing a single time and just under 9.5% taken by the ten largest. The clonotype comes from a man aged 50-60 years with active COVID-19. The chain joins TRBV6-1 to TRBJ2-1; the match to TRBD2 covers 9 bases. Sequenced: peripheral blood. In nucleotides, the CDR3 is TGTGCCAGCAGTGTGCGTAGCGGGAGTACGGACAATGAGCAGTTCTTC. This encodes CASSVRSGSTDNEQFF.